Described below is a single TCR beta chain sequence and its context. Its antigen remains unidentified. Libraries were prepared by immunoSEQ multiplex PCR; TCRdb keeps only in-frame clonotypes and omits some of them. The sample has 300,000 to 450,000 clones; roughly 84% are singletons. Treatment of the sample: around 19 received Ad26.COV2.S at low or high dose, single or two shots; a few received placebo; per-sample allocation not given. Samples were taken on day 63 after the first vaccine or placebo injection. Based in Boston, the donor was an adult of 18-55 years. CDR3 size: 12 residues. The germline gives CDR1 SGDLS, CDR2 YYNGEE. Trimming removed 3 bases at V and 8 bases at J, with 9 bases between. The data stem from a study of Ad26.COV2.S vaccination and SARS-CoV-2 variants. Overall study: Ad26.COV2.S given intramuscularly, once or twice 56 days apart. Regarding the study as a whole: While placebo recipients had lower spike-specific TCR breadth, vaccine recipients had more.

The gene calls are TRBV9 and TRBJ2-1, with no clear D. This receptor was obtained from a person between 18 and 65 years old who received the Ad26.COV2.S COVID-19 vaccine or a placebo. Specimen: peripheral blood, collected in a trial of Ad26.COV2.S vaccine versus placebo. The CDR3: CASSASTYEQFF. CDR3 DNA sequence: TGTGCCAGCAGCGCTTCAACCTATGAGCAGTTCTTC.